This TCR beta chain originates from a study of blood T cell repertoires in COVID-19. V lost 4 bases, J lost 3 bases, and 3 bases stayed unmatched. Germline-derived CDR1 and CDR2 are MNHEY and SVGAGI. The CDR3 contains 13 residues. Assay: immunoSEQ multiplex PCR; the TCRdb copy retains only in-frame clones and omits some. The sample has under 400,000 clones, approximately 89% seen once. This clonotype was obtained from a woman aged 25 to 39 with COVID-19, enrolled during active disease. The chain couples TRBV6-5 to TRBJ2-7, with TRBD2 matching 7 bases. The specimen sequenced was peripheral blood. CDR3 bases: TGTGCCAGCAGTTCGGGACTATTCTACGAGCAGTACTTC. As protein: CASSSGLFYEQYF.